The present entry profiles one T cell receptor (beta chain) with its context. Antigen specificity is unknown. This specimen belongs to a study of cytomegalovirus exposure and HLA in healthy donors. Whole-study results and caveats: The likely explanation for a cluster of highly shared sequence variants was sequencing artifact. In vitro experiments confirmed that a few CMV-associated chains were specific for CMV antigens. Most subjects had HLA-A and HLA-B alleles reportedly predicted accurately by TCR beta sequences.

This PCR relied on a set of 60 Vbeta primers and 13 Jbeta primers. Assay used: immunoSEQ multiplex PCR; TCRdb lists only in-frame clones, some missing. The table shows 75,000 to 100,000 clones, with approximately 85% occurring only once. V lost 2 bases, J lost 4 bases, and 12 bases lay in between. The CDR3 spans 15 residues. Germline CDR1 and CDR2: LGHNT and FRNRAP. This clonotype originated in a man aged 40-50 years in good health and CMV-seropositive. Sequences were obtained from PBMCs. The chain recombines TRBV12-5 with TRBJ1-3; a weak D match, TRBD1 (5 bases). CDR3 sequence: CASGLTRGTGNTIYF. CDR3 sequence (DNA): TGTGCTAGTGGTTTGACTCGCGGGACGGGAAACACCATATATTTT.